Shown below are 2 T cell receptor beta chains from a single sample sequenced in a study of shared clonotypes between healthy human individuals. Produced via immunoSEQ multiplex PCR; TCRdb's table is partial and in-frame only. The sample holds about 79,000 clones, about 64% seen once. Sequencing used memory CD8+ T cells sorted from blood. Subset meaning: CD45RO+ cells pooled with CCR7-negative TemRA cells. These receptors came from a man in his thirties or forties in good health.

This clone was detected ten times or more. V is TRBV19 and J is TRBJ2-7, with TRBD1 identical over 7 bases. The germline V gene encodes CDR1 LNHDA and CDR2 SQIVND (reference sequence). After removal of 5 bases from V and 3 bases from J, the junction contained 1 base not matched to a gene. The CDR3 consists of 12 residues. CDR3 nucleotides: TGTGCCAGTAGTGACAGGGACTACGAGCAGTACTTC. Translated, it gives CASSDRDYEQYF.

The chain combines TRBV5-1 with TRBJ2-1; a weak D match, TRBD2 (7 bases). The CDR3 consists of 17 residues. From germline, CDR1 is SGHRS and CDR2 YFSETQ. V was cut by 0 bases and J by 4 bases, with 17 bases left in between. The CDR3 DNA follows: TGCGCCAGCAGCTTGGGGGACTACGGGACACTATACAATGAGCAGTTCTTC. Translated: CASSLGDYGTLYNEQFF.